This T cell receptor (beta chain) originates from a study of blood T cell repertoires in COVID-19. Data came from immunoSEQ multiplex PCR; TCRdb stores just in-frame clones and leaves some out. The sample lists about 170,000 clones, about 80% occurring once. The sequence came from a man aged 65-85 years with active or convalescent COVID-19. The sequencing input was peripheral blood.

CDR3 DNA: TGTGCCAGCAGTCCCCCGGACAGGAGATCCTACGAGCAGTACTTC. This encodes CASSPPDRRSYEQYF. The rearrangement joins TRBV7-2 to TRBJ2-7; 7 bases agree with TRBD1. This CDR3 contains 15 residues. The V and J ends lost 6 bases and 1 base, in that order; junction bases with no gene match: 9. Germline V gives CDR1 SGHTA, CDR2 FQGNSA.